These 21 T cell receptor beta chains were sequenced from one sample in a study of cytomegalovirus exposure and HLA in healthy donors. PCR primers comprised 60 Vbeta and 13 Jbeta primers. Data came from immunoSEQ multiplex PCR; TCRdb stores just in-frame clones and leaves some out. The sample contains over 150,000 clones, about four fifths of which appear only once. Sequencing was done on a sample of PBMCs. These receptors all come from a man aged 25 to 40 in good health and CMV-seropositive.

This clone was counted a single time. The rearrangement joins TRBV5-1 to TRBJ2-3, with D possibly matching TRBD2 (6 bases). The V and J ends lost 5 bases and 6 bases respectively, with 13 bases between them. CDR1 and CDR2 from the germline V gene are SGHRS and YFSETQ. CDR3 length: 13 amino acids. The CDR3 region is CASSPGGLDTQYF. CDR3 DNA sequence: TGCGCCAGCAGTCCTGGGGGGTTGGATACGCAGTATTTT.

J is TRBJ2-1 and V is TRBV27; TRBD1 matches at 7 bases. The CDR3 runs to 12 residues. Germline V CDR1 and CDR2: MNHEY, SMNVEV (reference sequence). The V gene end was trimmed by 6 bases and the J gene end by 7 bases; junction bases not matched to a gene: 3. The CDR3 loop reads CASRGGVNEQFF. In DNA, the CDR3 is TGTGCCAGCAGAGGGGGCGTAAATGAGCAGTTCTTC.

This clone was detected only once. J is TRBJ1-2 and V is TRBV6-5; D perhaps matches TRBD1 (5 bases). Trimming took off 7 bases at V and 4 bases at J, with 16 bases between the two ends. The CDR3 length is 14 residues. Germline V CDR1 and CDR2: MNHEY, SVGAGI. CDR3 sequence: CASTGGVDLYGYTF. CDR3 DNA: TGTGCCAGCACCGGGGGAGTGGACCTCTATGGCTACACCTTC.

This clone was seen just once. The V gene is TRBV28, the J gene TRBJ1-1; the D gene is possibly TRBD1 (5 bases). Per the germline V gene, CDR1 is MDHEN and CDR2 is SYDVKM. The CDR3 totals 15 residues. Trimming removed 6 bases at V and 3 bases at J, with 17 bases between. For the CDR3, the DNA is TGTGCCAGCAGCGAAGGCGGGGCGTCGGACACTGAAGCTTTCTTT. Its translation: CASSEGGASDTEAFF.

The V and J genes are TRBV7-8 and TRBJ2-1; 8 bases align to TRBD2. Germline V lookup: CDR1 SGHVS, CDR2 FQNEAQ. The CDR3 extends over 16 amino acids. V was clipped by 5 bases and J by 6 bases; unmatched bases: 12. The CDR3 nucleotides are TGTGCCAGCAGCCGGGGGGGAGCGGGAGATCCCAATGAGCAGTTCTTC. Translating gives CASSRGGAGDPNEQFF.

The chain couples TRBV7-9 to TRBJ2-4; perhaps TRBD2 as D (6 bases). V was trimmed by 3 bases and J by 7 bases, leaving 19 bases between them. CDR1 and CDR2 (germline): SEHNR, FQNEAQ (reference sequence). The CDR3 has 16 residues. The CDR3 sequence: CASSLEILGGKNIQYF. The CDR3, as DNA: TGTGCCAGCAGCTTGGAAATTCTCGGGGGTAAGAACATTCAGTACTTC.

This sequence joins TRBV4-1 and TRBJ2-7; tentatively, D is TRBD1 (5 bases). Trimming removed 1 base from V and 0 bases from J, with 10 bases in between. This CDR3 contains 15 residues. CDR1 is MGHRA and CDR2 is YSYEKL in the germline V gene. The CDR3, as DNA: TGCGCCAGCAGCCAAGTAGGGGCGAGCTCCTACGAGCAGTACTTC. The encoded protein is CASSQVGASSYEQYF.

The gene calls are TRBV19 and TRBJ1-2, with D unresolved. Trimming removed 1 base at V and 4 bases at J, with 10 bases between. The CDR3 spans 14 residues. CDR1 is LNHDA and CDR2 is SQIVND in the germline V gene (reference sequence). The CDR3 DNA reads TGTGCCAGTAGTATAGCCGGTCCCCTCTATGGCTACACCTTC. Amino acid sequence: CASSIAGPLYGYTF.

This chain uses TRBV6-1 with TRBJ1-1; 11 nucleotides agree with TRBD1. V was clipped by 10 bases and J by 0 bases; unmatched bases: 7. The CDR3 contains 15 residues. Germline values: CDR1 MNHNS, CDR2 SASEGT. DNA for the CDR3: TGTGCCACGCTCCCGGGACAGGGGGTGAACACTGAAGCTTTCTTT. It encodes CATLPGQGVNTEAFF.

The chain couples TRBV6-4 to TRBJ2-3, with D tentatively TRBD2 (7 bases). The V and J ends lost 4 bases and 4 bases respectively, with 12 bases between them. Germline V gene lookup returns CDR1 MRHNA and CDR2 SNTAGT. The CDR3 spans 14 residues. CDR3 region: CASSGSGGPDTQYF. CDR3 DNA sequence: TGTGCCAGCAGTGGGTCGGGGGGCCCAGATACGCAGTATTTT.

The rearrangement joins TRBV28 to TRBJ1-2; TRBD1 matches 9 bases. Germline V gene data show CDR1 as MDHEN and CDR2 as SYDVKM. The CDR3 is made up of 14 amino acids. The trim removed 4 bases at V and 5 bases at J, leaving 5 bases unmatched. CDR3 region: CASSYGQGRYGYTF. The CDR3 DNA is TGTGCCAGCAGTTACGGACAGGGGCGATATGGCTACACCTTC.

The CDR3 coding sequence is TGTGCCAGCAGTCGGGACAGGGGGCATCTGTACAATGAGCAGTTCTTC. As protein: CASSRDRGHLYNEQFF. The chain links TRBV2 to TRBJ2-1; TRBD1 aligns across 12 bases. The CDR3 length is 16 residues. Germline CDR1 is SNHLY and CDR2 is FYNNEI. V shed 5 bases, J shed 4 bases, and the junction held 6 bases outside the gene matches.

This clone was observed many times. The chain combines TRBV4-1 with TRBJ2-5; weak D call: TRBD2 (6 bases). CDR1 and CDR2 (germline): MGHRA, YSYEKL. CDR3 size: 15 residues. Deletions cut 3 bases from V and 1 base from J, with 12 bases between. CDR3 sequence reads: CASSQGQRVQETQYF. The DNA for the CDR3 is TGCGCCAGCAGCCAGGGCCAGCGGGTCCAAGAGACCCAGTACTTC.

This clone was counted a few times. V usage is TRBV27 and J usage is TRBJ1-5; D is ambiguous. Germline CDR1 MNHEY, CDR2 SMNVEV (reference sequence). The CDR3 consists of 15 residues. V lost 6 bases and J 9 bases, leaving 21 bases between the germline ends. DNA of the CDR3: TGTGCCAGCAGCGATCGGGAGGGTCAATCATGGCCCCAGCATTTT. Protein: CASSDREGQSWPQHF.

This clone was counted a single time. CDR3 in amino acids: CASSSPRGSNQPQHF. In DNA form, the CDR3 reads TGTGCCAGCAGCTCCCCCCGCGGTAGCAATCAGCCCCAGCATTTT. V and J are TRBV7-3 and TRBJ1-5; D uncertain. The CDR3 sequence is 15 residues long. Germline CDR1 and CDR2: SGHTA and FQGTGA. Trimming left V 4 bases short and J 0 bases short, with 10 bases between.

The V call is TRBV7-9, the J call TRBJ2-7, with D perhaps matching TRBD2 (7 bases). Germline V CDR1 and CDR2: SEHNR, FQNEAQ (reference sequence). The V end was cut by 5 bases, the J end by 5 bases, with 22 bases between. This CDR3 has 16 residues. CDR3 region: CASSPRGTGEGDEQYF. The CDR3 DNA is TGTGCCAGCAGCCCGAGGGGGACGGGGGAGGGTGACGAGCAGTACTTC.

DNA for the CDR3: TGCGCCAGCAGCTTGGAAGGGGGGGGAGAGACCCAGTACTTC. This translates into CASSLEGGGETQYF. The chain carries TRBV5-1 and TRBJ2-5; maybe TRBD2 (7 bases). Germline V gene lookup returns CDR1 SGHRS and CDR2 YFSETQ. The CDR3 length is 14 residues. V was clipped by 0 bases and J by 4 bases, with 10 bases between them. The complete variable domain, with remaining parts taken from reference TRBV5-1 and TRBJ2-5, reads KAGVTQTPRYLIKTRGQQVTLSCSPISGHRSVSWYQQTPGQGLQFLFEYFSETQRNKGNFPGRFSGRQFSNSRSEMNVSTLELGDSALYLCASSLEGGGETQYFGPGTRLLVL.

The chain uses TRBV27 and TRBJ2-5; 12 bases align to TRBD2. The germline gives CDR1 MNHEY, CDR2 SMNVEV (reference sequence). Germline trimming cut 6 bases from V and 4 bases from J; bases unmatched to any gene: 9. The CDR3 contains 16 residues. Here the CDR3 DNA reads TGTGCCAGCAGGCCTGGACTAGCGGGATTTGGAGAGACCCAGTACTTC. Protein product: CASRPGLAGFGETQYF.

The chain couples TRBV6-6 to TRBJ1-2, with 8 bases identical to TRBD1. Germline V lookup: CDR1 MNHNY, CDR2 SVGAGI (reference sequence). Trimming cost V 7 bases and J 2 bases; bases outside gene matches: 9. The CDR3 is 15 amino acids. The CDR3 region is CASKLGQGSNYGYTF. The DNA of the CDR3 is TGTGCCAGCAAATTAGGACAGGGATCCAACTATGGCTACACCTTC.

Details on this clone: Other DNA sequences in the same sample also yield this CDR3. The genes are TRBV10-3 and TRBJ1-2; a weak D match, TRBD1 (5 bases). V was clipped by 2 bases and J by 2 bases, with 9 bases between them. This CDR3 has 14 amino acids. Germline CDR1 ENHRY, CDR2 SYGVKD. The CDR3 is CAISEQGSNYGYTF. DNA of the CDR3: TGTGCCATCAGTGAGCAGGGCTCAAACTATGGCTACACCTTC.

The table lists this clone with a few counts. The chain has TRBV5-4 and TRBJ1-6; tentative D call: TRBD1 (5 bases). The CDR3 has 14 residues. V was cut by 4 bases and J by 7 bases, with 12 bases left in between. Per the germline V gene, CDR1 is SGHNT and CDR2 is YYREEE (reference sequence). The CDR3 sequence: CASSITGGNSPLHF. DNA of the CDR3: TGTGCCAGCAGCATCACGGGGGGGAATTCACCCCTCCACTTT.